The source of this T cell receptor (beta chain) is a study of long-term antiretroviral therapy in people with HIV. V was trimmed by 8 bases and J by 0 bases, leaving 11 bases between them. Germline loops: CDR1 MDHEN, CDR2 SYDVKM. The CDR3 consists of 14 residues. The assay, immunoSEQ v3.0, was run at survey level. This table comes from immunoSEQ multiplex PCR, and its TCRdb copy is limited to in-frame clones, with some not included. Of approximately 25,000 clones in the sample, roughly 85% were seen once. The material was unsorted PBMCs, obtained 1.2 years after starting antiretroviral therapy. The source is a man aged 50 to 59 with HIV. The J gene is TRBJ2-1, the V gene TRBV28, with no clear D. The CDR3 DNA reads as TGTGCCAGCGGGCCCATGAGCTCCTACAATGAGCAGTTCTTC. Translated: CASGPMSSYNEQFF.